What follows are 9 T cell receptor beta chains derived from one specimen sequenced in a study of cytomegalovirus exposure and HLA in healthy donors. This table comes from immunoSEQ multiplex PCR, and its TCRdb copy is limited to in-frame clones, with some not included. Here the sample spans under 140,000 clones, roughly 90% being singletons. Sample: PBMCs. The origin of the receptors is a woman under 30 in good health and CMV-seronegative.

V gene TRBV4-1 combines with J gene TRBJ2-3; 11 bases are a match to TRBD2. The V gene end was trimmed by 0 bases and the J gene end by 0 bases; junction bases not matched to a gene: 2. The CDR3 length is 17 residues. Germline lookup yields CDR1 MGHRA and CDR2 YSYEKL. The CDR3 DNA reads as TGCGCCAGCAGCCAAGATTGGACTAGCGGGAGCACAGATACGCAGTATTTT. Protein product: CASSQDWTSGSTDTQYF.

This clone came up once. The chain joins TRBV28 to TRBJ1-1, with D maybe TRBD1 (5 bases). Trimming pared 7 bases from V and 7 bases from J, leaving 19 bases between. CDR1 and CDR2 (germline): MDHEN, SYDVKM. This CDR3 has 14 amino acids. The CDR3 DNA follows: TGTGCCAGCATTACTCTGGGACTTCCCTATGAAGCTTTCTTT. Its protein product is CASITLGLPYEAFF. The variable domain in full, completed from reference TRBV28 and TRBJ1-1, reads DVKVTQSSRYLVKRTGEKVFLECVQDMDHENMFWYRQDPGLGLRLIYFSYDVKMKEKGDIPEGYSVSREKKERFSLILESASTNQTSMYLCASITLGLPYEAFFGQGTRLTVV.

This sequence joins TRBV18 and TRBJ1-2; TRBD1 aligns across 11 bases. Germline assignment: CDR1 KGHSH and CDR2 LQKENI. The CDR3 totals 15 residues. V lost 2 bases to trimming and J lost 5 bases; unmatched junction nucleotides: 4. In DNA form, the CDR3 reads TGTGCCAGCTCACCAGGACAGGGGGCGCGGTATGGCTACACCTTC. Translating it yields CASSPGQGARYGYTF.

This clone was seen only once. This sequence joins TRBV5-1 and TRBJ2-7; D uncertain. This CDR3 contains 13 residues. From germline, CDR1 is SGHRS and CDR2 YFSETQ. V was cut by 0 bases and J by 7 bases, with 11 bases left in between. The CDR3 loop is CASSLASGHEQYF. The DNA for the CDR3 is TGCGCCAGCAGCTTGGCCTCAGGTCATGAGCAGTACTTC.

The CDR3 region is CASKNRVNTEAFF. In DNA, the CDR3 is TGTGCCAGCAAGAACAGGGTGAACACTGAAGCTTTCTTT. V is TRBV28 and J is TRBJ1-1; D is possibly TRBD1 (6 bases). Trimming took 7 bases from V and 0 from J, leaving 9 bases between them. Germline CDR1 reads MDHEN; CDR2 reads SYDVKM. This CDR3 spans 13 amino acids.

The chain joins TRBV19 to TRBJ2-3; maybe TRBD2 (6 bases). This CDR3 is built from 14 residues. The ends were cut back, 10 bases at V and 8 bases at J, with 22 bases in the middle. CDR1 is LNHDA, CDR2 SQIVND, per germline (reference sequence). The CDR3 is CAIQSGGSGSTQYF. DNA for the CDR3: TGTGCCATCCAGTCTGGGGGGAGCGGTAGTACGCAGTATTTT.

The V gene is TRBV28, the J gene TRBJ2-7; D unclear. Trimming pared 2 bases from V and 2 bases from J, leaving 4 bases between. Germline V gene lookup returns CDR1 MDHEN and CDR2 SYDVKM. CDR3 length: 12 residues. The chain's CDR3 is CASSLAAYEQYF. The CDR3, as DNA: TGTGCCAGCAGTTTAGCAGCCTACGAGCAGTACTTC.

This chain links TRBV27 with TRBJ2-7; 8 bases match TRBD1. Germline-derived CDR1 and CDR2 are MNHEY and SMNVEV (reference sequence). This CDR3 has 13 residues. V was pared by 4 bases and J by 2 bases, with 1 base of the junction left unmatched. The CDR3 sequence is CASSWDRTYEQYF. CDR3 nucleotide sequence: TGTGCCAGCAGTTGGGACAGGACCTACGAGCAGTACTTC.

The gene calls are TRBV7-2 and TRBJ2-1, with 10 bases identical to TRBD1. V shed 6 bases and J 6 bases; nucleotides not matched to a gene: 2. Germline lookup yields CDR1 SGHTA and CDR2 FQGNSA. This CDR3 region has 13 residues. This chain's CDR3 is CASRRTGGNEQFF. CDR3 DNA sequence: TGTGCCAGCAGGCGGACAGGGGGCAATGAGCAGTTCTTC.